These T cell receptor beta chains were read from a single sample in a study of blood T cell repertoires in COVID-19. Method: immunoSEQ multiplex PCR; TCRdb's copy keeps in-frame clones and lacks some. Altogether roughly 380,000 clones are present, around 89% being singletons, with the ten largest covering roughly 1.5%. The sequencing input was peripheral blood. These receptors were obtained from a woman between 35 and 50 years old with COVID-19, enrolled during active disease. CDR3s include the opening cysteine and the closing phenylalanine or tryptophan. The order of the fields is D gene, V gene, J gene, clone size, CDR3 protein, CDR3 DNA. The D gene is left open where the match is weak. Where a row states a size, it is once, few, many or the class of an expanded clone; other rows omit it.

>TRBD1|TRBV19|TRBJ2-7|few
CASGTGAFHEQYF
TGTGCCAGCGGGACAGGTGCCTTCCACGAGCAGTACTTC
>TRBD1|TRBV4-3|TRBJ1-2|.
CASSPGTGIYGYTF
TGCGCCAGCAGCCCGGGGACAGGCATCTATGGCTACACCTTC
>.|TRBV19|TRBJ1-1|.
CASSIGGLPGDTEAFF
TGTGCCAGTAGTATAGGAGGACTCCCGGGGGACACTGAAGCTTTCTTT
>.|TRBV27|TRBJ1-5|.
CASSTFKGQPQHF
TGTGCCAGCAGTACTTTTAAGGGGCAGCCCCAGCATTTT
>.|TRBV7-3|TRBJ1-2|once
CASSLTFPTGGYTF
TGTGCCAGCAGCTTAACGTTCCCGACAGGCGGCTACACCTTC
>.|TRBV2|TRBJ1-1|.
CASRRQLQMNTEAFF
TGTGCCAGCAGACGACAGTTACAAATGAACACTGAAGCTTTCTTT
>.|TRBV6-5|TRBJ1-2|.
CASSYSLAADYGYTF
TGTGCCAGCAGTTACTCCTTGGCCGCGGACTATGGCTACACCTTC
>.|TRBV12-3/TRBV12-4|TRBJ1-5|.
CASSLREGQPQHF
TGTGCCAGCAGTTTACGGGAGGGTCAGCCCCAGCATTTT
>TRBD1|TRBV29-1|TRBJ2-1|.
CSVFLIRQGVAYNEQFF
TGCAGCGTTTTCCTAATCCGACAGGGAGTAGCCTACAATGAGCAGTTCTTC
>TRBD1|TRBV5-1|TRBJ2-5|.
CASSPRTGRSQETQYF
TGCGCCAGCAGCCCGAGGACAGGGCGGTCCCAAGAGACCCAGTACTTC
>.|TRBV7-3|TRBJ2-7|.
CASSLTPPGLPVQYF
TGTGCCAGCAGCTTAACGCCTCCGGGACTCCCGGTTCAGTACTTC
>TRBD1|TRBV10-3|TRBJ1-5|.
CAIRETGSSNQPQHF
TGTGCCATCAGGGAGACAGGGTCTAGCAATCAGCCCCAGCATTTT
>.|TRBV5-1|TRBJ1-2|.
CASSLGQGLYGYTF
TGCGCCAGCAGCTTGGGGCAGGGCCTCTATGGCTACACCTTC
>.|TRBV7-2|TRBJ2-3|.
CASSLYDSRDTQYF
TGTGCCAGCAGCTTATACGATTCGAGGGATACGCAGTATTTT
>.|TRBV7-2|TRBJ2-1|.
CASSARLVNEQFF
TGTGCCAGCAGCGCGCGACTAGTGAATGAGCAGTTCTTC
>.|TRBV10-3|TRBJ2-2|.
CAIQATGELFF
TGTGCCATCCAGGCGACCGGGGAGCTGTTTTTT
>.|TRBV7-9|TRBJ1-1|few
CASSPGPGGAFF
TGTGCCAGCAGCCCCGGTCCGGGGGGAGCTTTCTTT
>.|TRBV29-1|TRBJ2-7|.
CSVEDRTHSYEQYF
TGCAGCGTTGAAGACAGGACTCACTCCTACGAGCAGTACTTC
>.|TRBV19|TRBJ1-4|few
CASSFTGFNEKLFF
TGTGCCAGTAGTTTCACAGGGTTTAATGAAAAACTGTTTTTT
>.|TRBV7-2|TRBJ2-7|.
CASSFGGLGQLVSEQYF
TGTGCCAGCAGCTTTGGGGGTCTGGGACAATTGGTTTCCGAGCAGTACTTC
>.|TRBV5-1|TRBJ1-1|.
CASSLVGAQMNTEAFF
TGCGCCAGCAGCTTGGTAGGGGCGCAGATGAACACTGAAGCTTTCTTT
>.|TRBV24-1|TRBJ2-1|.
CATSSSQGTWNEQFF
TGTGCCACCAGTTCATCACAGGGAACGTGGAATGAGCAGTTCTTC
>TRBD1|TRBV4-2|TRBJ1-3|.
CASSQDPGQVGNTIYF
TGTGCCAGCAGCCAAGATCCGGGACAGGTTGGAAACACCATATATTTT
>TRBD2|TRBV9|TRBJ2-3|.
CASSPLTGSGGVTDTQYF
TGTGCCAGCAGCCCCCTAACTGGTAGCGGGGGGGTCACAGATACGCAGTATTTT
>.|TRBV12-3/TRBV12-4|TRBJ1-2|.
CASFGTSYGYTF
TGTGCCAGCTTCGGGACATCCTATGGCTACACCTTC
>.|TRBV19|TRBJ2-5|.
CASSIARSGQETQYF
TGTGCCAGTAGTATAGCCAGGTCCGGCCAAGAGACCCAGTACTTC
>TRBD1|TRBV7-2|TRBJ2-7|once
CASSVGQGNEQYF
TGTGCCAGCAGCGTTGGACAGGGCAACGAGCAGTACTTC
>.|TRBV27|TRBJ1-2|few
CASSLSSAAGGYTF
TGTGCCAGCAGTTTGTCCTCCGCCGCAGGTGGCTACACCTTC
>.|TRBV30|TRBJ2-5|.
CAWKEVGGRFETQYF
TGTGCCTGGAAGGAGGTGGGGGGGCGGTTCGAGACCCAGTACTTC
>.|TRBV27|TRBJ1-1|.
CASSLILPRAVNTEAFF
TGTGCCAGCAGTTTAATACTCCCCAGGGCGGTGAACACTGAAGCTTTCTTT
>.|TRBV19|TRBJ1-2|.
CASSIISAGTSSAGYTF
TGTGCCAGTAGTATAATCTCGGCAGGCACCTCCAGTGCAGGCTACACCTTC
>.|TRBV27|TRBJ1-4|.
CASSLDRFEKLFF
TGTGCCAGCAGTTTGGACAGATTCGAAAAACTGTTTTTT
>TRBD1|TRBV19|TRBJ1-6|.
CASSIGSAGGRYNSPLHF
TGTGCCAGTAGTATAGGCTCGGCAGGGGGAAGGTATAATTCACCCCTCCACTTT
>TRBD1|TRBV10-2|TRBJ2-5|.
CASTGGETQYF
TGCGCCAGTACAGGGGGAGAGACCCAGTACTTC
>TRBD2|TRBV3-1/TRBV3-2|TRBJ2-3|.
CASSQVLAGGTDTQYF
TGTGCCAGCAGCCAAGTCTTAGCGGGGGGCACAGATACGCAGTATTTT
>TRBD1|TRBV27|TRBJ1-2|.
CASSRTGRPNYGYTF
TGTGCCAGCAGTCGGACAGGGCGCCCTAACTATGGCTACACCTTC
>TRBD1|TRBV27|TRBJ2-7|.
CASSPDRGHSYEQYF
TGTGCCAGCAGCCCGGACAGGGGACACTCCTACGAGCAGTACTTC
>.|TRBV5-1|TRBJ2-2|once
CASSFGTLKTGELFF
TGCGCCAGCAGTTTCGGGACTCTCAAAACCGGGGAGCTGTTTTTT
>.|TRBV11-1|TRBJ1-1|.
CASSFRNTEAFF
TGTGCCAGCAGCTTCCGTAACACTGAAGCTTTCTTT
>TRBD2|TRBV7-9|TRBJ2-3|.
CASSLGAGGSDTQYF
TGTGCCAGCAGCTTGGGAGCGGGGGGCTCAGATACGCAGTATTTT
>.|TRBV5-5|TRBJ1-1|.
CASSRTGRAEAFF
TGTGCCAGCAGCCGAACAGGAAGGGCTGAAGCTTTCTTT
>TRBD2|TRBV4-3|TRBJ2-7|.
CASSLELAGGSLYEQYF
TGCGCCAGCAGCCTTGAGCTAGCGGGGGGGTCACTCTACGAGCAGTACTTC
>.|TRBV27|TRBJ1-1|.
CASNRASNTEAFF
TGTGCCAGCAACAGGGCTTCGAACACTGAAGCTTTCTTT
>.|TRBV28|TRBJ1-5|once
CASSLTMGLRTGGNQPQHF
TGTGCCAGCAGTTTAACTATGGGACTCCGGACGGGTGGCAATCAGCCCCAGCATTTT
>.|TRBV3-1/TRBV3-2|TRBJ2-5|.
CASSQDGGGRETQYF
TGTGCCAGCAGCCAAGATGGGGGCGGGCGAGAGACCCAGTACTTC
>.|TRBV28|TRBJ1-2|.
CASSPVGTYGYTF
TGTGCCAGCAGTCCCGTGGGGACATATGGCTACACCTTC
>TRBD2|TRBV11-3|TRBJ2-3|.
CASSLASLAGVTDTQYF
TGTGCCAGCAGCTTAGCGTCGCTAGCGGGGGTCACAGATACGCAGTATTTT
>.|TRBV7-9|TRBJ2-5|.
CASSPLRGSETQYF
TGTGCCAGCAGCCCTCTAAGAGGTTCGGAGACCCAGTACTTC
>.|TRBV27|TRBJ2-7|.
CASSPQVYSSYEQYF
TGTGCCAGCAGTCCACAGGTTTATAGCTCCTACGAGCAGTACTTC
>TRBD1|TRBV27|TRBJ1-2|.
CASSLLGGQGNYGYTF
TGTGCCAGCAGTTTATTAGGGGGACAGGGAAACTATGGCTACACCTTC
>.|TRBV24-1|TRBJ2-3|once
CATSDSDTDTQYF
TGTGCCACCAGTGACTCAGACACCGATACGCAGTATTTT
>TRBD2|TRBV19|TRBJ2-7|.
CASSRAGGPYEQYF
TGTGCCAGTAGTAGAGCGGGAGGCCCCTACGAGCAGTACTTC
>.|TRBV6-2/TRBV6-3|TRBJ2-2|.
CASSDTRETGELFF
TGTGCCAGCAGTGATACCAGGGAAACCGGGGAGCTGTTTTTT
>.|TRBV5-1|TRBJ1-4|.
CASSSTPGARGEKLFF
TGCGCCAGCAGCTCGACCCCAGGGGCAAGGGGTGAAAAACTGTTTTTT
>TRBD2|TRBV7-8|TRBJ2-2|once
CASSLAPGWSGGVTGELFF
TGTGCCAGCAGCTTAGCCCCCGGGTGGAGCGGGGGGGTCACCGGGGAGCTGTTTTTT
>TRBD1|TRBV28|TRBJ1-6|.
CASSPRQGASPLHF
TGTGCCAGCAGCCCGCGCCAGGGGGCCTCACCCCTCCACTTT